The 12 T cell receptor beta chains reported below all come from one sample, sequenced in a study of T cell repertoires in cytomegalovirus infection. What these receptors recognize is not known. MiXCR, applied by TCRdb to the reads, yields one record per CDR3 protein. In the table there are 900,000 to 950,000 distinct CDR3 sequences, less than 40% of which are singletons. Source: cultured CD8+ T cells from PBMCs, taken from culture after CMV antigen stimulation. These receptors came from a human donor in good health (CMV status not recorded). Some clones in this sample may be carry-over from other donors' samples.

In this sample, this clonotype turned up a few times. The chain joins TRBV7-6 to TRBJ1-5, with no clear D. CDR3 size: 16 residues. V was cut by 4 bases and J by 0 bases, with 13 bases left in between. CDR1 is SGHVS and CDR2 is FNYEAQ in the germline V gene. The CDR3 DNA follows: TGTGCCAGCAGCTCCGGAGAGACTTATAGCAATCAGCCCCAGCATTTT. This translates into CASSSGETYSNQPQHF.

This clonotype has a handful of counts. The V gene is TRBV2, the J gene TRBJ2-5; 7 nucleotides agree with TRBD1. The trim removed 8 bases at V and 5 bases at J, leaving 5 bases unmatched. Germline lookup yields CDR1 SNHLY and CDR2 FYNNEI. The CDR3 contains 12 residues. CDR3 protein: CASQDRRETQYF. CDR3 DNA: TGTGCCAGCCAGGACAGGAGGGAGACCCAGTACTTC.

This clonotype was picked up a small number of times. The chain has TRBV18 and TRBJ2-1; 8 nucleotides line up with TRBD1. CDR1 and CDR2 from the germline V gene are KGHSH and LQKENI. This CDR3 has 18 amino acids. The junction had 12 bases not matched to a gene; V was cut back by 4 bases and J by 1 base. Here the CDR3 DNA reads TGTGCCAGCTCACGCACACGGGGACAGGACCCTTCCTACAATGAGCAGTTCTTC. The encoded protein is CASSRTRGQDPSYNEQFF.

The chain combines TRBV2 with TRBJ1-1, with no clear D. The CDR3 runs 11 residues. The V end lost 10 bases, the J end lost 6 bases, and 12 bases lay between the germline ends. CDR1 is SNHLY, CDR2 FYNNEI, per germline. The CDR3 loop is CATKTAPEAFF. CDR3 nucleotide sequence: TGTGCCACTAAAACCGCACCTGAAGCTTTCTTT. Using reference TRBV2 and TRBJ1-1 for the parts outside the CDR3, the full variable domain is EPEVTQTPSHQVTQMGQEVILRCVPISNHLYFYWYRQILGQKVEFLVSFYNNEISEKSEIFDDQFSVERPDGSNFTLKIRSTKLEDSAMYFCATKTAPEAFFGQGTRLTVV.

This clonotype was seen more than once but under ten times. This chain links TRBV10-2 with TRBJ2-3, with 8 bases fitting TRBD2. Germline V gene lookup returns CDR1 WSHSY and CDR2 SAAADI. V lost 6 bases and J lost 6; bases outside the gene matches: 8. CDR3 length: 14 amino acids. CDR3: CASSGLAPSDTQYF. The CDR3, as DNA: TGCGCCAGCAGCGGACTAGCCCCGTCGGATACGCAGTATTTT.

This clonotype was seen ten or more times. The J gene is TRBJ1-2, the V gene TRBV13; TRBD1 matches 10 bases. Germline CDR1 and CDR2: PRHDT and FYEKMQ (reference sequence). The V segment lost 5 bases and the J segment 11 bases; nucleotides outside the gene matches: 11. The CDR3 covers 14 residues. In DNA, the CDR3 is TGTGCCAGCAGCGAACCTGACAGGGGGCGGCTTTACACCTTC. Translating gives CASSEPDRGRLYTF.

This clonotype turned up a few times. The rearrangement joins TRBV6-5 to TRBJ2-1; D possibly corresponds to TRBD2 (6 bases). Germline V lookup: CDR1 MNHEY, CDR2 SVGAGI. CDR3 length equals 15 residues. V lost 6 bases to trimming and J lost 0 bases, with 12 bases between them. CDR3 amino acids: CASRNGRSSYNEQFF. CDR3 nucleotides: TGTGCCAGCAGGAATGGGAGGAGCTCCTACAATGAGCAGTTCTTC.

V usage is TRBV4-1 and J usage is TRBJ2-2, with D possibly matching TRBD2 (5 bases). The germline V gene has CDR1 MGHRA and CDR2 YSYEKL. With 4 bases removed from V and 4 bases from J, the gap between germline ends came to 10 bases. This CDR3 is built from 14 residues. The CDR3 DNA follows: TGCGCCAGCAGCCTCGGGGAACCCACCGGGGAGCTGTTTTTT. This encodes CASSLGEPTGELFF.

This clonotype has ten or more counts. V is TRBV7-6 and J is TRBJ2-7; 7 bases line up with TRBD1. J lost 4 bases, V lost 5 bases, and 8 bases had no gene match. Germline V gives CDR1 SGHVS, CDR2 FNYEAQ. This CDR3 is built from 14 residues. The CDR3 protein is CASSPGDSLYEQYF. CDR3 in DNA: TGTGCCAGCAGCCCCGGGGACAGCTTATACGAGCAGTACTTC.

Comments on this clonotype: A read error may explain this, as a much larger clone is one base away. This sequence joins TRBV7-2 and TRBJ1-5; D is uncertain. Germline V gene data show CDR1 as SGHTA and CDR2 as FQGNSA. V lost 0 bases, J lost 5 bases, and 8 bases lay in between. This CDR3 contains 14 residues. As DNA, the CDR3 is TGTACCAGCAGCTTAGCAAGCCCGGATCAGCCCCAGCATTTT. Protein: CTSSLASPDQPQHF.

On this clonotype: The DNA is left out, because the CDR3 cannot be placed on it with certainty; the CDR3 is given as TCRdb lists it. This sequence joins TRBV7-2 and TRBJ2-3; TRBD1, the table's D call, was not compared with the DNA. Germline V gene data show CDR1 as SGHTA and CDR2 as FQGNSA. The CDR3 totals 15 residues, both ends included. The CDR3 sequence is CASSFRGRSTDKQYF.

This clonotype has a handful of counts. The chain combines TRBV4-1 with TRBJ2-3, with D unclear. The V end was cut by 0 bases, the J end by 5 bases, with 9 bases between. The CDR3 is made up of 14 amino acids. Germline V gives CDR1 MGHRA, CDR2 YSYEKL. Here the CDR3 reads CASSQETRGDTQYF. The DNA of the CDR3 is TGCGCCAGCAGCCAAGAGACCCGCGGAGATACGCAGTATTTT.